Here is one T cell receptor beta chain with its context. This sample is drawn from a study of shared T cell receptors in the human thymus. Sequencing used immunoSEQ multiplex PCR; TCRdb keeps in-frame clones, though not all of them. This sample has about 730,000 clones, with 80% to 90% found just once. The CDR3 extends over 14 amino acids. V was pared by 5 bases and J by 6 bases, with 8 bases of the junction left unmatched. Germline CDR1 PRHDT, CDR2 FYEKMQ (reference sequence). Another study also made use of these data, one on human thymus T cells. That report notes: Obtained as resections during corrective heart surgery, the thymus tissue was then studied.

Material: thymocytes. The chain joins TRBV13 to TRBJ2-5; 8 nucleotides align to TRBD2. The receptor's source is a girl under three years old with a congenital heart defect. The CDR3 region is CASSQTSERQTQYF. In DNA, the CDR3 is TGTGCCAGCAGCCAGACTAGCGAAAGGCAGACCCAGTACTTC.